These T cell receptor beta chains were read from a single sample in a study of blood T cell repertoires in COVID-19. Sequencing was performed with immunoSEQ multiplex PCR; in TCRdb, only in-frame clones are kept and a portion is missing. There are approximately 470,000 clones in the sample; approximately 86% occur only once, and around 0.7% lies in the top ten. The material sequenced was PBMCs or T cells enriched from blood (not recorded which). The origin of the receptors is a young woman who had recovered from COVID-19. Both conserved end residues are part of each CDR3. The D gene is left open where the match is weak. Expanded clones are given a class, and other clones once, few, many or no size at all.

>TRBV28|TRBD1|TRBJ1-1|.
CASSTGGAAFF
TGTGCCAGCAGTACAGGGGGGGCAGCTTTCTTT
>TRBV12-3/TRBV12-4|.|TRBJ1-1|once
CASSFDTEAFF
TGTGCCAGCAGTTTCGACACTGAAGCTTTCTTT
>TRBV5-6|TRBD1|TRBJ2-7|.
CASSLVRDRVKYEQYF
TGTGCCAGCAGCTTGGTCCGGGACAGGGTAAAATACGAGCAGTACTTC
>TRBV19|.|TRBJ1-5|.
CASSISSGRALYSNQPQHF
TGTGCCAGTAGTATCTCTTCCGGCAGGGCGCTCTATAGCAATCAGCCCCAGCATTTT
>TRBV28|TRBD1|TRBJ1-5|few
CASSFGDRGLEAQHF
TGTGCCAGCAGTTTTGGAGACAGGGGCCTAGAGGCCCAGCATTTT
>TRBV30|.|TRBJ1-2|.
CAWSVAGREYGYTF
TGTGCCTGGAGTGTAGCGGGTAGGGAGTATGGCTACACCTTC
>TRBV2|.|TRBJ1-2|.
CASSSSQSNYGYTF
TGTGCCAGCAGTAGCTCACAGTCTAACTATGGCTACACCTTC
>TRBV5-4|TRBD2|TRBJ2-3|.
CASSSGLDPTATQYF
TGTGCCAGCAGCAGCGGACTAGACCCAACGGCTACGCAGTATTTT
>TRBV7-2|TRBD1|TRBJ1-1|.
CASSLDRGWEEAFF
TGTGCCAGCAGCTTGGACAGGGGATGGGAGGAAGCTTTCTTT
>TRBV27|TRBD1|TRBJ1-1|.
CASIPGTGGAAEAFF
TGTGCCAGCATCCCCGGGACAGGGGGCGCCGCTGAAGCTTTCTTT
>TRBV7-8|.|TRBJ1-2|.
CASSYRAQSLKTGYTF
TGTGCCAGCAGCTACAGGGCTCAGTCGTTGAAAACTGGCTACACCTTC
>TRBV5-1|.|TRBJ1-2|.
CASSLGAGGYTF
TGCGCCAGCAGCCTGGGGGCGGGAGGCTACACCTTC
>TRBV5-4|TRBD2|TRBJ2-2|once
CASSAAGGQYGELFF
TGTGCCAGCAGCGCCGCGGGGGGTCAGTACGGGGAGCTGTTTTTT
>TRBV5-8|.|TRBJ2-5|.
CASSFSDGPTGETQYF
TGTGCCAGCAGCTTTTCGGACGGCCCCACGGGGGAGACCCAGTACTTC
>TRBV3-1/TRBV3-2|TRBD2|TRBJ2-7|.
CASSLSGGDAYEQYF
TGTGCCAGCAGTCTGAGCGGGGGGGATGCCTACGAGCAGTACTTC
>TRBV7-9|TRBD1|TRBJ1-2|few
CASSPGTGDYGYTF
TGTGCCAGCAGCCCCGGGACAGGGGACTATGGCTACACCTTC
>TRBV10-1|.|TRBJ2-1|.
CASSESELNEQFF
TGCGCCAGCAGTGAGTCGGAGTTAAATGAGCAGTTCTTC
>TRBV7-9|TRBD2|TRBJ2-2|.
CASSPGLNTGELFF
TGTGCCAGCAGCCCGGGACTAAACACCGGGGAGCTGTTTTTT
>TRBV20-1|TRBD1|TRBJ2-7|.
CSASGQGIYEQYF
TGCAGTGCCAGTGGACAGGGCATTTACGAGCAGTACTTC
>TRBV4-1|TRBD1|TRBJ1-2|once
CASSRLPPIPTGVSSGYTF
TGCGCCAGCAGCCGTCTCCCCCCCATTCCGACAGGGGTAAGCAGCGGCTACACCTTC
>TRBV6-5|.|TRBJ2-1|.
CASSWGVGNEQFF
TGTGCCAGCTCTTGGGGGGTGGGGAATGAGCAGTTCTTC
>TRBV12-5|TRBD1|TRBJ2-5|.
CASGSDRGIETQYF
TGTGCTAGTGGCTCGGACAGGGGGATAGAGACCCAGTACTTC